This T cell receptor beta chain originates from a study of memory CD4+ T cells and cytomegalovirus serostatus. Trimming took 2 bases from V and 6 from J, leaving 14 bases between them. This CDR3 comprises 14 residues. Germline V gene data show CDR1 as SGHTA and CDR2 as FQGNSA. The sort gate was single viable CD3+CD4+CD8-CD45RO+ cells for memory CD4+ T cells. CD4+ T cells were isolated by positive magnetic selection. TCRdb keeps only in-frame clones here, not all; method: immunoSEQ multiplex PCR. This sample has about 56,000 clones, with roughly 87% found just once. What was sequenced was memory CD4+ T cells from blood. This clonotype was sampled from an adult in good health and CMV-seronegative. The rearrangement links TRBV7-2 to TRBJ2-7; TRBD1 is a possible D gene (5 bases). CDR3 in amino acids: CASSLKQVSAEQYF. The CDR3 DNA follows: TGTGCCAGCAGCTTAAAACAGGTCTCGGCCGAGCAGTACTTC.